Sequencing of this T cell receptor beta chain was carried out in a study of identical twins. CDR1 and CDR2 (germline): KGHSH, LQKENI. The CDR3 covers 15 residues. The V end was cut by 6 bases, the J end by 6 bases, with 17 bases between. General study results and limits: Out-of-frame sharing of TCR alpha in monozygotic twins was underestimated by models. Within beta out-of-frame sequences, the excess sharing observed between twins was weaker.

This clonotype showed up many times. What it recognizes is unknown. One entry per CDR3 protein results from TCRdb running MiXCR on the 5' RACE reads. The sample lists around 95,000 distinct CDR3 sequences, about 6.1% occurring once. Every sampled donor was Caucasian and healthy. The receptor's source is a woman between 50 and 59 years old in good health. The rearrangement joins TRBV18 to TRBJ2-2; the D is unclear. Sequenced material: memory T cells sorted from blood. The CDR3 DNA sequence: TGTGCCAGCTCGCCCCCGACTCCGTTCCCCGGGGAGCTGTTTTTT. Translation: CASSPPTPFPGELFF.